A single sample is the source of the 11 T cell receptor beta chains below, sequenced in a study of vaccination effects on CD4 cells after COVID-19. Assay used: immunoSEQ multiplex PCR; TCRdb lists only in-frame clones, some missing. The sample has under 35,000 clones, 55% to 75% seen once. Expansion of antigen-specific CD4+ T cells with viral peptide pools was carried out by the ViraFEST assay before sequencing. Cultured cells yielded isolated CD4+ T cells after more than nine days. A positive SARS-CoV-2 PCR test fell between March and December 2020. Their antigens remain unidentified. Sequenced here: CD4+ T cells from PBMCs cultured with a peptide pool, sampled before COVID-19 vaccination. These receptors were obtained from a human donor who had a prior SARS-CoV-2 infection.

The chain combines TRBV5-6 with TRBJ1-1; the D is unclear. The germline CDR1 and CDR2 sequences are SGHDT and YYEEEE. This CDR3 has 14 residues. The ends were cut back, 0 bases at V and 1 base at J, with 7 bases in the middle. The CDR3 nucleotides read TGTGCCAGCAGCTTGGGAGTAGGGAACACTGAAGCTTTCTTT. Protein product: CASSLGVGNTEAFF.

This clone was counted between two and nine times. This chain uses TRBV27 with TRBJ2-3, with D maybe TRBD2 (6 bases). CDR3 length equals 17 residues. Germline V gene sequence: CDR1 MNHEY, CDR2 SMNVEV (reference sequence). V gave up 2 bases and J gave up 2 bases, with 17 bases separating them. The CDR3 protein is CASSLHPKGGITDTQYF. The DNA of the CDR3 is TGTGCCAGCAGTTTACACCCGAAGGGCGGGATCACAGATACGCAGTATTTT.

The chain's CDR3 is CASSFRGSPENQPQHF. CDR3 sequence (DNA): TGTGCCAGCAGTTTTCGTGGGTCACCGGAGAATCAGCCCCAGCATTTT. V usage is TRBV27 and J usage is TRBJ1-5, with D uncertain. The length of the CDR3 is 16 residues. The V gene lost 3 bases and the J gene lost 4 bases, with 16 bases spanning the gap. Germline-derived CDR1 and CDR2 are MNHEY and SMNVEV (reference sequence).

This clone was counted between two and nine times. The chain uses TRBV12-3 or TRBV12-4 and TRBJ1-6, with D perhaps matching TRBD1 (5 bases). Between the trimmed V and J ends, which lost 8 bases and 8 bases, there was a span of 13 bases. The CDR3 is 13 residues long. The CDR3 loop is CASCGDGYSPLHF. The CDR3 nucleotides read TGTGCCAGCTGCGGGGACGGTTATTCACCCCTCCACTTT.

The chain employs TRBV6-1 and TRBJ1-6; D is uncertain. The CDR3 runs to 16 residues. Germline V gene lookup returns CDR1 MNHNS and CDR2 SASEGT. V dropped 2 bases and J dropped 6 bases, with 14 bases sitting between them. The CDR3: CASSEKGSGGNSPLHF. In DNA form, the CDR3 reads TGTGCCAGCAGTGAAAAAGGGTCTGGTGGTAATTCACCCCTCCACTTT.

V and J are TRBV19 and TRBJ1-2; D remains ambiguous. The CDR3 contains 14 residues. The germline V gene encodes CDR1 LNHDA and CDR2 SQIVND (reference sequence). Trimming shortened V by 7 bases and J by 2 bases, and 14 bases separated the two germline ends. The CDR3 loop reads CASTKSPLNYGYTF. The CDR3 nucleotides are TGTGCCAGTACAAAAAGCCCCCTGAACTATGGCTACACCTTC.

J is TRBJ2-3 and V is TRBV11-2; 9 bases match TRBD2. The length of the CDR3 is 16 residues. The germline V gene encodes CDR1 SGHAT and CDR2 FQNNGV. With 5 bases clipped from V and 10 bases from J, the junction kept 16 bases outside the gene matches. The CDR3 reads CASSPQPLAGTTAQYF. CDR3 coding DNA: TGTGCCAGCAGCCCCCAGCCCCTAGCGGGAACCACGGCGCAGTATTTT.

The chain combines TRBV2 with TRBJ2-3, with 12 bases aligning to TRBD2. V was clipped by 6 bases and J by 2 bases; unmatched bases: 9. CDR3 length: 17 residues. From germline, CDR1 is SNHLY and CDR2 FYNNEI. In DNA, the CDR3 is TGTGCCAGCAGAGCCCTCCCTAGCGGGGGGGCCACAGATACGCAGTATTTT. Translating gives CASRALPSGGATDTQYF.

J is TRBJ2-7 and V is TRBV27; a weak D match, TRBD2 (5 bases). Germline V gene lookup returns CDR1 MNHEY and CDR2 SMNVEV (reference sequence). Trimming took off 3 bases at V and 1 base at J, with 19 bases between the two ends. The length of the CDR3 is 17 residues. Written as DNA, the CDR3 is TGTGCCAGCAGTTTGACGGGATTCGAGCTTGGATCCTACGAGCAGTACTTC. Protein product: CASSLTGFELGSYEQYF.

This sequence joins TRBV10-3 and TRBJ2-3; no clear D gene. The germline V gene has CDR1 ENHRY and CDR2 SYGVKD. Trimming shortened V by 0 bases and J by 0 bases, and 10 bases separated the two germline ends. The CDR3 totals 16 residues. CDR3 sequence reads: CAISESIMYSTDTQYF. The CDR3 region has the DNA TGTGCCATCAGTGAGTCGATAATGTACAGCACAGATACGCAGTATTTT.

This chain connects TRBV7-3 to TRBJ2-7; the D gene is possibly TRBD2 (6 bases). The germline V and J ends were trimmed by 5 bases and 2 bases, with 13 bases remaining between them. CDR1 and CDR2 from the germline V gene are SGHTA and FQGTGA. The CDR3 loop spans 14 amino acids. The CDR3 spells CASSPGTAPYEQYF. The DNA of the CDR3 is TGTGCCAGCAGCCCCGGGACTGCTCCCTACGAGCAGTACTTC.